The rows below give T cell receptor beta chains drawn from one sample of a study of blood T cell repertoires in COVID-19. Profiled with immunoSEQ multiplex PCR; TCRdb holds only in-frame clones, not every one. The sample holds some 110,000 clones, over 70% seen once. Sequencing used peripheral blood. The receptors derive from a man in his fifties or sixties with acute or convalescent COVID-19. CDR3s include the opening cysteine and the closing phenylalanine or tryptophan. The D gene is left open where the match is weak. Not every row has a clone size; where given, it reads once, few, many or a size class.

D gene	V gene	clone size	J gene	CDR3 DNA	CDR3 protein
TRBD1	TRBV4-1	few	TRBJ2-7	TGCGCCAGCAGCCACCCTGAGGGGACAGGGGACTACGAGCAGTACTTC	CASSHPEGTGDYEQYF
TRBD1	TRBV27	NA	TRBJ2-2	TGTGCCAGCAGTCCGCAGGGGGCGCCCACCGGGGAGCTGTTTTTT	CASSPQGAPTGELFF
NA	TRBV12-3/TRBV12-4	NA	TRBJ2-5	TGTGCCAGCAGTTTATCTAGCCAAGAGACCCAGTACTTC	CASSLSSQETQYF
TRBD1	TRBV9	NA	TRBJ1-1	TGTGCCAGCAGCGTAGGGTCCCGCCGGGACAGGCCTGAAGCTTTCTTT	CASSVGSRRDRPEAFF
NA	TRBV4-2	NA	TRBJ2-6	TGTGCCAGCAGCCAAGATGCAGGACAGAGCCTCAGTGGGGCCAACGTCCTGACTTTC	CASSQDAGQSLSGANVLTF
TRBD2	TRBV24-1	NA	TRBJ2-1	TGTGCCACCAGTGATTCCAAGACTAGCGGGACCTACAATGAGCAGTTCTTC	CATSDSKTSGTYNEQFF
NA	TRBV2	NA	TRBJ1-3	TGTGCCAGCAGTGAAGACAGAATCTCTGGAAACACCATATATTTT	CASSEDRISGNTIYF
NA	TRBV5-8	NA	TRBJ2-7	TGTGCCAGCAGCTCCATCACGGGCTACGAGCAGTACTTC	CASSSITGYEQYF
NA	TRBV28	NA	TRBJ1-5	TGTGCCAGCAGTCCAGGGTCCCATAGCAATCAGCCCCAGCATTTT	CASSPGSHSNQPQHF
NA	TRBV5-4	NA	TRBJ1-1	TGTGCCAGCAGCTTGGGGGTGCGGGACACTGAAGCTTTCTTT	CASSLGVRDTEAFF
NA	TRBV30	NA	TRBJ2-3	TGTGCCTGGAGTGTATTTTCCCACACAGATACGCAGTATTTT	CAWSVFSHTDTQYF
TRBD2	TRBV6-1	NA	TRBJ2-7	TGTGCCAGCAGTGATTTCGGGAGGGCCGGCTACGAGCAGTACTTC	CASSDFGRAGYEQYF
NA	TRBV4-1	once	TRBJ1-4	TGCGCCAGCAGCCAAACACCAAGTTATGAAAAACTGTTTTTT	CASSQTPSYEKLFF
TRBD2	TRBV7-8	NA	TRBJ2-7	TGTGCCAGCAGACTAACTAGCGGGATTTCCTACGAGCAGTACTTC	CASRLTSGISYEQYF
TRBD2	TRBV10-2	NA	TRBJ2-1	TGCGCCAGCAGTGAATCGAGCGGGAGGTCAAATGAGCAGTTCTTC	CASSESSGRSNEQFF
NA	TRBV19	NA	TRBJ1-5	TGTGCCAGTAGTGACCGGACAGCATTTAATCAGCCCCAGCATTTT	CASSDRTAFNQPQHF
NA	TRBV3-1/TRBV3-2	NA	TRBJ2-1	TGTGCCAGCAGAGACTCCCTTCGCGCTGAGCAGTTCTTC	CASRDSLRAEQFF
NA	TRBV30	once	TRBJ2-3	TGTGCCTGGAGCGAGGGCGCCGGTGGCACAGATACGCAGTATTTT	CAWSEGAGGTDTQYF
TRBD1	TRBV5-6	NA	TRBJ2-3	TGTGCCAGCAGCCTACCGGGACAGGGCCTCACAGATACGCAGTATTTT	CASSLPGQGLTDTQYF
NA	TRBV3-1/TRBV3-2	NA	TRBJ2-2	TGTGCCAGCAGCCTCCACTCGGTCGGGGAGCTGTTTTTT	CASSLHSVGELFF
TRBD1	TRBV24-1	NA	TRBJ2-5	TGTGCCACCAGTGATTTGCACCGGGACAGGGCAGAGACCCAGTACTTC	CATSDLHRDRAETQYF
NA	TRBV7-9	NA	TRBJ2-1	TGTGCCAGCAGCTTAGGTCTTATCCAGTTCTTC	CASSLGLIQFF
NA	TRBV6-1	NA	TRBJ2-2	TGTGCCAGCAGTGAAGTGAGGGTGAACACCGGGGAGCTGTTTTTT	CASSEVRVNTGELFF
NA	TRBV5-6	NA	TRBJ1-2	TGTGCCAGCAGCTTGGGGGGGCTGAACTATGGCTACACCTTC	CASSLGGLNYGYTF
TRBD1	TRBV6-1	NA	TRBJ1-2	TGTGCCAGCAGTTCGGGACAGGGAAGGTATGGCTACACCTTC	CASSSGQGRYGYTF
NA	TRBV24-1	NA	TRBJ2-5	TGTGCCACCAGTGATCCCTCCCCGGGACACCCCCAAGAGACCCAGTACTTC	CATSDPSPGHPQETQYF
TRBD2	TRBV6-1	NA	TRBJ2-2	TGTGCCAGCAGTGACGGACTAGCGGGAGCATTGGCCGGGGAGCTGTTTTTT	CASSDGLAGALAGELFF
NA	TRBV2	NA	TRBJ2-4	TGTGCCAGCGTGATGCGGATAGCCAAAAACATTCAGTACTTC	CASVMRIAKNIQYF
TRBD1	TRBV5-5	once	TRBJ1-2	TGTGCCAGCAGCTCTCCGACAGGGAATGGCTACACCTTC	CASSSPTGNGYTF
NA	TRBV5-1	NA	TRBJ1-2	TGCGCCAGCAGCTTGGCGGGCTCTACCGGGGATGGCTACACCTTC	CASSLAGSTGDGYTF
NA	TRBV11-3	NA	TRBJ2-2	TGTGCCAGCAGAACCACAGGGTACACCGGGGAGCTGTTTTTT	CASRTTGYTGELFF
NA	TRBV7-2	NA	TRBJ1-1	TGTGCCAGCAGCTCACAAGTGAACACTGAAGCTTTCTTT	CASSSQVNTEAFF
TRBD1	TRBV30	NA	TRBJ2-7	TGTGCCTGGAGCGTGACAGGGGGCGGCGAGCAGTACTTC	CAWSVTGGGEQYF
TRBD1	TRBV10-1	NA	TRBJ1-1	TGCGCCAGCATGGGACAGTTGAACACTGAAGCTTTCTTT	CASMGQLNTEAFF
TRBD2	TRBV4-1	NA	TRBJ2-1	TGCGCCAGCAGTTCTGCAACTAGCGGGGTCTACAATGAGCAGTTCTTC	CASSSATSGVYNEQFF
TRBD2	TRBV15	NA	TRBJ2-1	TGTGCCACCAGCAGAAGAAAGATTAGCGGGAGGGCGGGCAATGAGCAGTTCTTC	CATSRRKISGRAGNEQFF
NA	TRBV30	NA	TRBJ1-5	TGTGCCTGGAGTGAGGGGCTTAGCAATCAGCCCCAGCATTTT	CAWSEGLSNQPQHF
NA	TRBV18	few	TRBJ2-2	TGTGCCAGCTCGTATGCTAGCGGGGAGCTGTTTTTT	CASSYASGELFF
NA	TRBV11-3	few	TRBJ1-1	TGTGCGAGCGGGTTGACAGCCACGAACACTGAAGCTTTCTTT	CASGLTATNTEAFF
NA	TRBV10-3	NA	TRBJ2-3	TGTGCCATCAGTGAGTTCAGGGAAGCAGATACGCAGTATTTT	CAISEFREADTQYF
NA	TRBV7-9	NA	TRBJ1-3	TGTGCCTCGGTCCGGGACACCTCTGGAAACACCATATATTTT	CASVRDTSGNTIYF
NA	TRBV19	NA	TRBJ2-1	TGTGCCAGTAGTCAACTAGCCTCTGAGCAGTTCTTC	CASSQLASEQFF
TRBD2	TRBV3-1/TRBV3-2	NA	TRBJ2-1	TGTGCCAGCAGCCACGAACTAGCGGGATCCTACAATGAGCAGTTCTTC	CASSHELAGSYNEQFF
NA	TRBV5-1	NA	TRBJ2-4	TGCGCCAGCAGCCCGGGGTCTGTCGAAAACATTCAGTACTTC	CASSPGSVENIQYF
NA	TRBV3-1/TRBV3-2	NA	TRBJ2-1	TGTGCCAGCAGCCCCCGACAGAACAATGAGCAGTTCTTC	CASSPRQNNEQFF
NA	TRBV19	few	TRBJ1-5	TGTGCCAGTAGCACCTCAGGGGTGGGTGAGCCCCAGCATTTT	CASSTSGVGEPQHF
NA	TRBV9	NA	TRBJ2-7	TGTGCCAGCAGCGTGGGGAGTTCCCCCTCCTACGAGCAGTACTTC	CASSVGSSPSYEQYF
NA	TRBV6-5	NA	TRBJ1-5	TGTGCCAGCAGAGGGGGGGAGATGGGCAATCAGCCCCAGCATTTT	CASRGGEMGNQPQHF
NA	TRBV28	NA	TRBJ1-1	TGTGCCAGCAGTGGAGTAGGGGGTGCTGAAGCTTTCTTT	CASSGVGGAEAFF
TRBD1	TRBV6-1	NA	TRBJ2-3	TGTGCCAGCAGTGATTGGACAGGGCAGACAGATACGCAGTATTTT	CASSDWTGQTDTQYF
NA	TRBV6-5	NA	TRBJ2-1	TGTGCCAGCAGTACTCGAGCCTACAATGAGCAGTTCTTC	CASSTRAYNEQFF
NA	TRBV7-9	NA	TRBJ2-7	TGTGCCAGCAGCTTGCGGCAGACCTACTACGAGCAGTACTTC	CASSLRQTYYEQYF
TRBD1	TRBV5-5	NA	TRBJ2-5	TGTGCCAGCAGCCCCATGACAGGGAAGGAGACCCAGTACTTC	CASSPMTGKETQYF
NA	TRBV24-1	NA	TRBJ1-2	TGTGCCACCAGTGATGATCCAGTCTATGGCTACACCTTC	CATSDDPVYGYTF